Presented here are 26 T cell receptor beta chains from one specimen sequenced in a study of T cell responses to AZD1222 COVID-19 vaccine. The method was immunoSEQ multiplex PCR; TCRdb's version includes in-frame clones alone and lacks a portion of them. The repertoire consists of about 120,000 clones, with more than 75% occurring once and the leading ten covering less than 4%. Sequencing used peripheral blood, obtained 28 days after the second AZD1222 dose. The receptors were sampled from an adult who received the AZD1222 COVID-19 vaccine.

This CDR3 is CASSYSEGQVNQPQHF. CDR3 DNA sequence: TGTGCCAGCAGTTACTCGGAGGGACAGGTCAATCAGCCCCAGCATTTT. The V and J genes are TRBV6-5 and TRBJ1-5; 8 bases agree with TRBD1. This CDR3 is 16 amino acids long. V lost 0 bases, J lost 3 bases, and 4 bases stayed unmatched. From germline, CDR1 is MNHEY and CDR2 SVGAGI.

This chain uses TRBV4-2 with TRBJ1-3, with TRBD1 as a possible D gene (5 bases). Germline-derived CDR1 and CDR2 are LGHNA and YNFKEQ. V was pared by 2 bases and J by 0 bases, with 14 bases between. There are 17 residues in the CDR3. The CDR3 DNA is TGTGCCAGCAGCCAACTTTTGGGGGGGGACTCTGGAAACACCATATATTTT. It yields the protein CASSQLLGGDSGNTIYF.

V is TRBV29-1 and J is TRBJ1-5; maybe TRBD1 (6 bases). Germline V gene sequence: CDR1 SQVTM, CDR2 ANQGSEA. This CDR3 has 13 residues. Trimming took off 3 bases at V and 4 bases at J, with 10 bases between the two ends. CDR3 DNA: TGCAGCGTTGAGGGGGGGCAAAATCAGCCCCAGCATTTT. Its protein product is CSVEGGQNQPQHF.

The genes are TRBV6-5 and TRBJ2-7, with 7 nucleotides matching TRBD1. Germline CDR1 MNHEY, CDR2 SVGAGI. V gave up 2 bases and J gave up 5 bases; unmatched junction bases: 6. The CDR3 is 14 amino acids. CDR3 region: CASSYKGQTDEQYF. CDR3 nucleotides: TGTGCCAGCAGTTACAAGGGACAGACGGACGAGCAGTACTTC.

The chain combines TRBV19 with TRBJ1-1; possible D gene TRBD1, 5 bases. CDR1 and CDR2 (germline): LNHDA, SQIVND (reference sequence). V was cut by 4 bases and J by 0 bases, with 15 bases left in between. The length of the CDR3 is 16 residues. CDR3 in amino acids: CASSTFAGTMNTEAFF. DNA of the CDR3: TGTGCCAGTAGTACCTTCGCAGGGACCATGAACACTGAAGCTTTCTTT.

The rearrangement joins TRBV25-1 to TRBJ1-3; D is uncertain. V dropped 5 bases and J dropped 0 bases, with 8 bases sitting between them. Germline CDR1 MGHDK, CDR2 SYGVNS. The CDR3 loop spans 14 amino acids. CDR3 DNA sequence: TGTGCCAGCAGTTTCGGCAGCTCTGGAAACACCATATATTTT. Translated: CASSFGSSGNTIYF. The full variable domain, rest sourced from reference TRBV25-1 and TRBJ1-3, is EADIYQTPRYLVIGTGKKITLECSQTMGHDKMYWYQQDPGMELHLIHYSYGVNSTEKGDLSSESTVSRIRTEHFPLTLESARPSHTSQYLCASSFGSSGNTIYFGEGSWLTVV.

The chain links TRBV19 to TRBJ1-5, with 7 bases that match TRBD1. The CDR3 spans 18 residues. Germline V lookup: CDR1 LNHDA, CDR2 SQIVND (reference sequence). J gave up 5 bases and V 2 bases, and 15 bases lay outside the gene matches. CDR3 sequence (DNA): TGTGCCAGTAGTATACGGAATGGGAGACAGGGACGGTATCAGCCCCAGCATTTT. Its translation: CASSIRNGRQGRYQPQHF.

The chain links TRBV19 to TRBJ2-3; D ambiguous. Germline loops: CDR1 LNHDA, CDR2 SQIVND (reference sequence). Trimming shortened V by 5 bases and J by 3 bases, and 6 bases separated the two germline ends. The CDR3 runs to 12 residues. The CDR3 DNA reads as TGTGCCAGTAGTGTACAAACAGATACGCAGTATTTT. Its translation: CASSVQTDTQYF.

The chain links TRBV27 to TRBJ1-5, with a weak D call TRBD1 (5 bases). CDR1 and CDR2 (germline): MNHEY, SMNVEV (reference sequence). Trimming shortened V by 0 bases and J by 2 bases, and 17 bases separated the two germline ends. This CDR3 contains 18 residues. CDR3 amino acids: CASSLSFRVGGGNQPQHF. The CDR3 DNA reads as TGTGCCAGCAGTTTATCCTTCCGGGTGGGGGGAGGCAATCAGCCCCAGCATTTT.

The chain combines TRBV6-4 with TRBJ1-5; D is ambiguous. Trimming cost V 0 bases and J 1 base, with 1 base left between them. Germline V CDR1 and CDR2: MRHNA, SNTAGT. This CDR3 has 13 amino acids. The CDR3 sequence is CASSDSSNQPQHF. In nucleotides, the CDR3 is TGTGCCAGCAGTGACTCAAGCAATCAGCCCCAGCATTTT.

The chain combines TRBV11-2 with TRBJ1-1; the D gene is possibly TRBD1 (5 bases). The CDR3 runs 13 residues. With 5 bases removed from V and 6 bases from J, the gap between germline ends came to 13 bases. Germline CDR1 reads SGHAT; CDR2 reads FQNNGV. CDR3: CASSPPGRPEAFF. In nucleotides, the CDR3 is TGTGCCAGCAGCCCTCCGGGACGTCCTGAAGCTTTCTTT. Full variable domain (rest looked up from reference TRBV11-2 and TRBJ1-1): EAGVAQSPRYKIIEKRQSVAFWCNPISGHATLYWYQQILGQGPKLLIQFQNNGVVDDSQLPKDRFSAERLKGVDSTLKIQPAKLEDSAVYLCASSPPGRPEAFFGQGTRLTVV.

This chain connects TRBV19 to TRBJ1-5; tentatively, D is TRBD1 (6 bases). Per germline, CDR1 LNHDA and CDR2 SQIVND (reference sequence). This CDR3 comprises 13 residues. This chain's CDR3 is CMWGLVERQPQHF. Here the CDR3 DNA reads TGTATGTGGGGGCTGGTGGAGAGGCAGCCCCAGCATTTT.

The chain combines TRBV27 with TRBJ1-5; 9 bases map to TRBD1. The CDR3 spans 15 residues. With V trimmed by 3 bases and J by 6 bases, 6 bases remained unmatched. Germline lookup yields CDR1 MNHEY and CDR2 SMNVEV (reference sequence). The CDR3: CASSFRTGVGQPQHF. Written as DNA, the CDR3 is TGTGCCAGCAGTTTTCGGACAGGGGTGGGTCAGCCCCAGCATTTT.

This chain uses TRBV2 with TRBJ1-1; D perhaps matches TRBD1 (5 bases). V was trimmed by 11 bases and J by 8 bases, leaving 12 bases between them. CDR3 length equals 10 residues. From germline, CDR1 is SNHLY and CDR2 FYNNEI. The CDR3 protein is CAGGHPEAFF. The CDR3, as DNA: TGTGCCGGCGGACATCCAGAAGCTTTCTTT. The full variable domain, completed using reference TRBV2 and TRBJ1-1, is EPEVTQTPSHQVTQMGQEVILRCVPISNHLYFYWYRQILGQKVEFLVSFYNNEISEKSEIFDDQFSVERPDGSNFTLKIRSTKLEDSAMYFCAGGHPEAFFGQGTRLTVV.

The CDR3 loop is CALGGIGVNYGYTF. CDR3 DNA sequence: TGTGCCCTTGGGGGTATTGGGGTAAACTATGGCTACACCTTC. The rearrangement joins TRBV28 to TRBJ1-2, with a possible D match to TRBD1 (5 bases). V was cut by 11 bases and J by 2 bases, with 18 bases left in between. The CDR3 has 14 residues. The germline V gene has CDR1 MDHEN and CDR2 SYDVKM.

The chain couples TRBV28 to TRBJ1-5; TRBD1 might be the D (5 bases). The germline V gene has CDR1 MDHEN and CDR2 SYDVKM. The germline V and J ends were trimmed by 6 bases and 0 bases, with 18 bases remaining between them. CDR3 length equals 17 residues. CDR3 coding DNA: TGTGCCAGCAGAACCCCTCTCTCAGGGAATAGCAATCAGCCCCAGCATTTT. Residues: CASRTPLSGNSNQPQHF. Variable domain in full (rest from reference TRBV28 and TRBJ1-5): DVKVTQSSRYLVKRTGEKVFLECVQDMDHENMFWYRQDPGLGLRLIYFSYDVKMKEKGDIPEGYSVSREKKERFSLILESASTNQTSMYLCASRTPLSGNSNQPQHFGDGTRLSIL.

V gene TRBV19 combines with J gene TRBJ1-1, with D maybe TRBD1 (5 bases). Trimming left V 1 base short and J 1 base short, with 10 bases between. Germline V gene data show CDR1 as LNHDA and CDR2 as SQIVND (reference sequence). CDR3 size: 15 residues. The DNA of the CDR3 is TGTGCCAGTAGTATAGGAAGGGGATGGAACACTGAAGCTTTCTTT. Translating gives CASSIGRGWNTEAFF.

The chain joins TRBV21-1 to TRBJ1-1; the table gives TRBD1 as D, unverified against the DNA. TRBV21-1 is labeled a pseudogene. The length of the CDR3 is 15 residues. CDR3 sequence: CASSNQQGWGTEAFF. CDR3 sequence (DNA): TGTGCCAGCAGCAACCAACAGGGATGGGGCACTGAAGCTTTCTTT.

The CDR3 loop reads CASTLLQPDTQYF. CDR3 bases: TGTGCCAGCACTCTACTACAGCCAGATACGCAGTATTTT. This chain connects TRBV2 to TRBJ2-3; the D is unclear. V lost 7 bases to trimming and J lost 4 bases, with 12 bases between them. Germline loops: CDR1 SNHLY, CDR2 FYNNEI. The CDR3 spans 13 residues. Variable domain in full (rest from reference TRBV2 and TRBJ2-3): EPEVTQTPSHQVTQMGQEVILRCVPISNHLYFYWYRQILGQKVEFLVSFYNNEISEKSEIFDDQFSVERPDGSNFTLKIRSTKLEDSAMYFCASTLLQPDTQYFGPGTRLTVL.

V and J are TRBV28 and TRBJ1-1; 7 nucleotides agree with TRBD1. V shed 6 bases, J shed 5 bases, and the junction held 3 bases outside the gene matches. The germline gives CDR1 MDHEN, CDR2 SYDVKM. This CDR3 comprises 12 residues. The CDR3 nucleotides read TGTGCCAGCAGGACAGGGCCGACTGAAGCTTTCTTT. Protein: CASRTGPTEAFF.

The rearrangement uses TRBV15 and TRBJ2-7; a possible D gene is TRBD2 (5 bases). Per germline, CDR1 LNHNV and CDR2 YYDKDF (reference sequence). The CDR3 has 15 residues. The V gene lost 11 bases and the J gene lost 2 bases, with 22 bases spanning the gap. CDR3 nucleotide sequence: TGTGCCTCCGAAAACCCCCCGGGATCTACCTACGAGCAGTACTTC. This sequence encodes CASENPPGSTYEQYF.

The chain has TRBV2 and TRBJ1-4; D unclear. Germline loops: CDR1 SNHLY, CDR2 FYNNEI. V was trimmed by 5 bases and J by 4 bases, leaving 8 bases between them. The CDR3 is made up of 13 amino acids. The CDR3 DNA follows: TGTGCCAGCAGTATGTTGGTTAATGAAAAACTGTTTTTT. This sequence encodes CASSMLVNEKLFF. The full variable domain, with the rest looked up from reference TRBV2 and TRBJ1-4, is EPEVTQTPSHQVTQMGQEVILRCVPISNHLYFYWYRQILGQKVEFLVSFYNNEISEKSEIFDDQFSVERPDGSNFTLKIRSTKLEDSAMYFCASSMLVNEKLFFGSGTQLSVL.

CDR3 DNA: TGTGCCTGGATTAGCAGACGGGGTGGATTCTATGGCTACACCTTC. Its translation: CAWISRRGGFYGYTF. This rearrangement joins TRBV30 to TRBJ1-2, with D unresolved. Per germline, CDR1 GTSNPN and CDR2 SVGIG (reference sequence). CDR3 length: 15 residues. Trimming cost V 4 bases and J 4 bases, with 19 bases left between them. Full variable domain (outside the CDR3, taken from reference TRBV30 and TRBJ1-2): SQTIHQWPATLVQPVGSPLSLECTVEGTSNPNLYWYRQAAGRGLQLLFYSVGIGQISSEVPQNLSASRPQDRQFILSSKKLLLSDSGFYLCAWISRRGGFYGYTFGSGTRLTVV.

This chain joins TRBV28 and TRBJ2-5, with D possibly TRBD2 on 5 matching bases. This CDR3 comprises 13 residues. The germline V gene encodes CDR1 MDHEN and CDR2 SYDVKM. Trimming left V 8 bases short and J 2 bases short, with 12 bases between. CDR3 bases: TGTGCCAGCCATAGCCCGGGACAAGAGACCCAGTACTTC. This sequence encodes CASHSPGQETQYF.

The chain couples TRBV5-6 to TRBJ2-1; D gene ambiguous. Trimming took off 0 bases at V and 8 bases at J, with 18 bases between the two ends. CDR3 size: 16 residues. Germline assignment: CDR1 SGHDT and CDR2 YYEEEE. CDR3 residues: CASSLAPLSASDEQFF. The CDR3 DNA sequence: TGTGCCAGCAGCTTGGCCCCCCTTTCAGCCTCCGATGAGCAGTTCTTC.

This clone was counted between two and nine times. J is TRBJ2-1 and V is TRBV24-1; D gene unclear. The germline CDR1 and CDR2 sequences are KGHDR and SFDVKD. With 4 bases removed from V and 0 bases from J, the gap between germline ends came to 12 bases. The CDR3 is made up of 16 amino acids. The CDR3 protein is CATSDSGLSSYNEQFF. CDR3 coding DNA: TGTGCCACCAGTGACTCCGGTTTGAGCTCCTACAATGAGCAGTTCTTC.